This passage covers 8 T cell receptor beta chains from one sample sequenced in a study of blood T cell repertoires in COVID-19. Libraries were prepared by immunoSEQ multiplex PCR; TCRdb keeps only in-frame clonotypes and omits some of them. The table shows about 190,000 clones, with roughly 80% occurring only once. Material for sequencing was peripheral blood. The receptors were gathered from a middle-aged woman with acute or convalescent COVID-19.

This sequence joins TRBV28 and TRBJ1-6; D possibly corresponds to TRBD1 (5 bases). The CDR3 consists of 16 residues. Germline CDR1 MDHEN, CDR2 SYDVKM. Trimming pared 7 bases from V and 6 bases from J, leaving 19 bases between. The CDR3 reads CASIETSGLLNSPLHF. The CDR3 DNA reads TGTGCCAGCATCGAAACTTCGGGACTCCTTAATTCACCCCTCCACTTT.

This chain links TRBV5-6 with TRBJ2-2; D is undetermined. Germline CDR1 is SGHDT and CDR2 is YYEEEE. This CDR3 region has 12 residues. The V gene lost 4 bases and the J gene lost 6 bases, with 7 bases spanning the gap. The CDR3 region has the DNA TGTGCCAGCAGCCTCCCTCCCGGGGAGCTGTTTTTT. Amino acids: CASSLPPGELFF.

This chain links TRBV11-2 with TRBJ2-5; no clear D gene. V lost 1 base to trimming and J lost 3 bases, with 9 bases between them. In germline, CDR1 is SGHAT, CDR2 FQNNGV. The CDR3 has 14 residues. CDR3 loop: CASSLVSREETQYF. DNA of the CDR3: TGTGCCAGCAGCTTAGTTTCCCGGGAAGAGACCCAGTACTTC. Full variable domain (missing parts from reference TRBV11-2 and TRBJ2-5): EAGVAQSPRYKIIEKRQSVAFWCNPISGHATLYWYQQILGQGPKLLIQFQNNGVVDDSQLPKDRFSAERLKGVDSTLKIQPAKLEDSAVYLCASSLVSREETQYFGPGTRLLVL.

The chain uses TRBV25-1 and TRBJ2-7, with TRBD2 matching 8 bases. Germline loops: CDR1 MGHDK, CDR2 SYGVNS. This CDR3 comprises 14 residues. J lost 5 bases, V lost 8 bases, and 11 bases had no gene match. The CDR3 protein is CASARGLAPNEQYF. For the CDR3, the DNA is TGTGCCAGCGCACGAGGACTAGCTCCCAACGAGCAGTACTTC.

The rearrangement uses TRBV27 and TRBJ2-7, with 9 bases matching TRBD1. Germline V lookup: CDR1 MNHEY, CDR2 SMNVEV (reference sequence). The CDR3 length is 18 residues. V lost 3 bases and J lost 1; bases outside the gene matches: 13. The DNA of the CDR3 is TGTGCCAGCAGTTTTGGGAGAACCGGGACAGGGCTTTCCTACGAGCAGTACTTC. Amino acids: CASSFGRTGTGLSYEQYF.

The chain recombines TRBV18 with TRBJ1-2; 8 bases fit TRBD1. This CDR3 spans 14 amino acids. Germline V gene sequence: CDR1 KGHSH, CDR2 LQKENI. V lost 2 bases to trimming and J lost 5 bases; unmatched junction nucleotides: 4. CDR3 DNA sequence: TGTGCCAGCTCACCATCCGGACAGGGATATGGCTACACCTTC. This gives the protein CASSPSGQGYGYTF. The variable domain in full, with the rest retrieved from reference TRBV18 and TRBJ1-2, is NAGVMQNPRHLVRRRGQEARLRCSPMKGHSHVYWYRQLPEEGLKFMVYLQKENIIDESGMPKERFSAEFPKEGPSILRIQQVVRGDSAAYFCASSPSGQGYGYTFGSGTRLTVV.

CDR3 bases: TGTGCCACCAGACTGGGGGGGAACACTGAAGCTTTCTTT. Translated, it gives CATRLGGNTEAFF. This chain uses TRBV2 with TRBJ1-1; possibly TRBD1 for D (5 bases). Germline values: CDR1 SNHLY, CDR2 FYNNEI. The V and J ends lost 10 bases and 1 base respectively, with 13 bases between them. The CDR3 runs 13 residues.

The V call is TRBV4-1, the J call TRBJ2-2; TRBD2 matches 8 bases. The CDR3 consists of 16 residues. V gave up 0 bases and J gave up 6 bases; unmatched junction bases: 6. Germline V lookup: CDR1 MGHRA, CDR2 YSYEKL. The CDR3 sequence: CASSQEEAGEAGELFF. The CDR3 nucleotides read TGCGCCAGCAGCCAAGAGGAAGCGGGAGAGGCCGGGGAGCTGTTTTTT.